A selection of T cell receptor beta chains follows, all from one sample in a study of cytomegalovirus exposure and HLA in healthy donors. The data were produced by immunoSEQ multiplex PCR, yet TCRdb's version contains in-frame clones alone and is incomplete. The table lists 200,000 to 250,000 clones, under 80% of them singletons, with 1.5% to 2% in the top ten. What was sequenced was PBMCs. The receptor set was obtained from a woman in her thirties in good health and CMV-seronegative. The CDR3 runs from the conserved cysteine through the conserved F or W. A D gene is named only where the DNA matches it firmly. Clone size is given for some rows only: seen once, a few or many times, or a class if the clone is expanded.

>once|TRBV7-6|TRBD2|TRBJ2-1
TGTGCCAGCAGCAATCAAGTGTCTAGCGGGCCCTTAAGGTACAATGAGCAGTTCTTC
CASSNQVSSGPLRYNEQFF
>NA|TRBV6-5|NA|TRBJ2-1
TGTGCCAGCAGTACCTTTAGCGCGGGATACAATGAGCAGTTCTTC
CASSTFSAGYNEQFF
>few|TRBV5-1|TRBD2|TRBJ2-3
TGCGCCAGCGGTGGGTCTAGCGGGAGAGTAGATACGCAGTATTTT
CASGGSSGRVDTQYF
>NA|TRBV29-1|TRBD1|TRBJ2-5
TGCAGCGTTGACCACTCCGGGACAGGGAGGGACCAGTACTTC
CSVDHSGTGRDQYF
>NA|TRBV11-2|NA|TRBJ1-5
TGTGCCAGCAGCTTAGGACAGAATCAGCCCCAGCATTTT
CASSLGQNQPQHF
>NA|TRBV7-9|NA|TRBJ1-3
TGTGCCAGCCATGAGGGGCGGGACTCTGGAAACACCATATATTTT
CASHEGRDSGNTIYF
>NA|TRBV9|TRBD1|TRBJ2-2
TGTGCCAGCAGCACCCGGGACAGGGGGCCCGGGGAGCTGTTTTTT
CASSTRDRGPGELFF
>NA|TRBV18|TRBD1|TRBJ1-5
TGTGCCAGCTCACCACAACAGGGGGGATACAATCAGCCCCAGCATTTT
CASSPQQGGYNQPQHF
>NA|TRBV30|NA|TRBJ1-2
TGTGCCTGGAAACGAGCGGACCACCATGGCTACACCTTC
CAWKRADHHGYTF
>NA|TRBV4-1|NA|TRBJ1-5
TGTGCCAGCAGCCAAGAAAAAGAGGGAAATCAGCCCCAGCATTTT
CASSQEKEGNQPQHF
>NA|TRBV5-4|NA|TRBJ2-7
TGTGCCAGCAGCCCAGGCCTGGGCCCAGCGGGCTCCTACGAGCAGTACTTC
CASSPGLGPAGSYEQYF
>NA|TRBV10-3|NA|TRBJ1-2
TGTGCCATCAGTGGTGAGGCAAATAACTATGGCTACACCTTC
CAISGEANNYGYTF
>NA|TRBV4-1|TRBD1|TRBJ1-1
TGCGCCAGCAGCCAGATGGGACAGCGGGCAGGGGCCACTGAAGCTTTCTTT
CASSQMGQRAGATEAFF
>NA|TRBV19|TRBD2|TRBJ2-1
TGTGCCAGTAGTATCGGACTAGCGGGCTCCTACAATGAGCAGTTCTTC
CASSIGLAGSYNEQFF
>NA|TRBV7-9|TRBD1|TRBJ2-7
TGTACCAGCAGACAGGGACGGCGGGAGCAGTACTTC
CTSRQGRREQYF
>NA|TRBV11-3|TRBD2|TRBJ2-7
TGTGCCAGCAGCTTGGGCGTGGGGGGGTCCGAGCAGTACTTC
CASSLGVGGSEQYF
>once|TRBV6-5|NA|TRBJ2-1
TGTGCCAGCAGTTACTCAGGCAGTTGGGCAAATGAGCAGTTCTTC
CASSYSGSWANEQFF
>NA|TRBV6-4|NA|TRBJ2-7
TGTGCCAGCAGTGAATCGGACTACTACGAGCAGTACTTC
CASSESDYYEQYF
>NA|TRBV2|TRBD1|TRBJ2-1
TGTGCCAGCAGTGAATTCCGGGACAGGGGTCGGTTTGAGCAGTTCTTC
CASSEFRDRGRFEQFF
>few|TRBV6-1|NA|TRBJ2-3
TGTGCCAGCGGGCTGATAGATACGCAGTATTTT
CASGLIDTQYF
>NA|TRBV7-9|NA|TRBJ1-6
TGTGCCAGCAGCTTACAGGGAGGGTCACCCCTCCACTTT
CASSLQGGSPLHF
>NA|TRBV11-2|NA|TRBJ2-5
TGTGCCAGCAGCCCGCCCGGGTCCTGGGAGACCCAGTACTTC
CASSPPGSWETQYF
>NA|TRBV5-1|TRBD1|TRBJ1-1
TGCGCCAGCAGCCCGGTGACAGGGCGCATGAACACTGAAGCTTTCTTT
CASSPVTGRMNTEAFF
>NA|TRBV10-1|TRBD2|TRBJ2-1
TGCGCCAGCAGCGCGGCTAGCGGGCAATACAATGAGCAGTTCTTC
CASSAASGQYNEQFF
>NA|TRBV4-1|TRBD1|TRBJ2-7
TGCGCCAGCAGCCAAGGTAGACAGGGGATAACCTACGAGCAGTACTTC
CASSQGRQGITYEQYF
>NA|TRBV11-2|TRBD1|TRBJ1-4
TGTGCCAGCAGCCAAGACAGGGTGGGTGAAAAACTGTTTTTT
CASSQDRVGEKLFF
>few|TRBV29-1|NA|TRBJ1-4
TGCAGCGTTGGGTCCCAGGCTAATGAAAAACTGTTTTTT
CSVGSQANEKLFF
>NA|TRBV10-3|NA|TRBJ1-2
TGTGCCATCAGTGGGGGAGACTATGGCTACACCTTC
CAISGGDYGYTF
>few|TRBV7-6|TRBD2|TRBJ2-3
TGTGCCAGCAGCTTCATGAGCGGGGGGGAAACAGATACGCAGTATTTT
CASSFMSGGETDTQYF
>NA|TRBV29-1|TRBD2|TRBJ2-3
TGCAGCGTTGAAGTTCCAGCGGGACGCACAGATACGCAGTATTTT
CSVEVPAGRTDTQYF
>NA|TRBV5-5|TRBD1|TRBJ2-7
TGTGCCAGCAGCTTAGGGGGCGATTCCTACGAGCAGTACTTC
CASSLGGDSYEQYF
>NA|TRBV6-1|NA|TRBJ1-6
TGTGCCAGCAGGTTGGTAGGGGCTCGAAATTCACCCCTCCACTTT
CASRLVGARNSPLHF
>few|TRBV9|NA|TRBJ1-1
TGTGCCAGCAGCGTAGTCCTGACACCAAACACTGAAGCTTTCTTT
CASSVVLTPNTEAFF
>NA|TRBV14|NA|TRBJ1-3
TGTGCCAGCAGCCTGGCGGGAGTTAACACCATATATTTT
CASSLAGVNTIYF
>NA|TRBV5-4|NA|TRBJ2-1
TGTGCCAGCAGCCTGGGTGCGAATGAGCAGTTCTTC
CASSLGANEQFF
>few|TRBV5-1|NA|TRBJ2-7
TGCGCCAGCAGCTTGGAGGGCAGGGCGGGGTATGAGCAGTACTTC
CASSLEGRAGYEQYF
>NA|TRBV19|TRBD1|TRBJ1-1
TGTGCCAGTAGTTTCCCCCGGGACAGGGAGGCTGAAGCTTTCTTT
CASSFPRDREAEAFF
>NA|TRBV29-1|NA|TRBJ2-7
TGCAGCGTTGGGACTCCAAGGTTCTACGAGCAGTACTTC
CSVGTPRFYEQYF
>NA|TRBV5-1|TRBD1|TRBJ2-3
TGCGCCAGGCCTAATGGGACAGGGCAGGAAGATACGCAGTATTTT
CARPNGTGQEDTQYF
>NA|TRBV2|TRBD1|TRBJ2-7
TGTGCCAGCAGTCCGACAGGGGGCAAAGCCTTACGACGGTACTTC
CASSPTGGKALRRYF
>NA|TRBV21-1|NA|TRBJ1-5
TGTGCCAGCAGCAAAGACGCCAGGGCTGATCAGCCCCAGCATTTT
CASSKDARADQPQHF
>NA|TRBV5-1|NA|TRBJ2-1
TGCGCCAGCAGCGGGGAAGGGAGTTCCTACAATGAGCAGTTCTTC
CASSGEGSSYNEQFF
>NA|TRBV9|TRBD1|TRBJ1-5
TGTGCCAGCAGCCAAACAGGGGCGAGCAATCAGCCCCAGCATTTT
CASSQTGASNQPQHF
>few|TRBV7-2|TRBD1|TRBJ1-1
TGTGCCAGCAGCTTACAGGGGGCGGCTGAAGCTTTCTTT
CASSLQGAAEAFF